This TCR beta chain was sequenced in a study of T-cell memory formation after mild COVID-19. In the study overall: Clusters of TCRs were largely donor specific.

TCRdb fed the 5' RACE reads into MiXCR, producing one record per CDR3 protein. Of 150,000 or so distinct CDR3 sequences in the sample, roughly 15% are singletons; the top ten hold 13% to 15%. The ends lost 5 bases at V and 2 bases at J; junction bases unmatched: 6. The CDR3 consists of 14 residues. The V gene is TRBV12-3 or TRBV12-4, the J gene TRBJ2-7; 7 bases are shared with TRBD2. The sample taken for sequencing was PBMCs or a T cell subset sorted from them (not recorded which). This TCR derives from an adult woman who had mild COVID-19 (a few samples of this study predate the infection). Cell type and time point are not known. CDR3 protein: CASSRGGTTYEQYF. CDR3 nucleotide sequence: TGTGCCAGCAGTCGCGGGGGTACGACCTACGAGCAGTACTTC.